This entry features one TCR beta chain sequence. Its antigen is unknown. Some clones are missing from TCRdb's copy, which holds only in-frame ones; the method was immunoSEQ multiplex PCR. The table has some 70,000 clones, about 89% seen once. This entry belongs to a study of resident and recirculating memory T cells in vitiligo. Whole-study findings and limits: TCR sequences were not conserved across biopsy sites or patients.

Trimming left V 2 bases short and J 2 bases short, with 13 bases between. The germline V gene encodes CDR1 MDHEN and CDR2 SYDVKM. This CDR3 contains 15 residues. This TCR was recovered from a male donor with vitiligo. The sequenced sample was blood. The gene calls are TRBV28 and TRBJ2-7; D may be TRBD1 (6 bases). The DNA for the CDR3 is TGTGCCAGCAGTTTAAGTAGCCAGGGGACCTACGAGCAGTACTTC. This translates into CASSLSSQGTYEQYF.